This entry describes one TCR beta chain. Which antigen it targets is not known. Base qualities are not recorded, but no much larger clone differs from it by a single base. The source of the sample is a study of blood T cell repertoires in COVID-19 (dated by TCRdb to the early 2020s). Context from the whole study: Collaborator samples came from the United States, Italy and Spain and covered acute and convalescent phases of COVID-19. The prospective study material was composed of cDNA or gDNA derived from T cells, B-cell-depleted T cells, or PBMCs. Deeply sampled blood TCRbeta repertoires from subjects exposed to, actively infected with, or recovered from COVID-19 were included in the dataset. The repertoires were released in a freely available public database meant as a resource for research on the immune response to SARS-CoV-2. Samples were obtained from the ongoing ImmuneRACE study (first 160 participants) and from over 1,000 subjects provided by 6 global collaborators. A de-identified subject ID, COVID-19 status, age in years and sex were almost always included in the sample metadata. Where available, HLA class I and class II types were obtained from metadata supplied by the sample provider rather than from assay-based typing. The full study reports these points: The amount of clinical and demographic metadata varied by source and participant and was provided uncurated.

One collaborating source in Seattle enrolled patients during active infection and followed them longitudinally through the course of disease. Collaborating institutions collected whole blood in K2EDTA tubes following their own protocols. For TCRbeta analysis, collaborator samples were shipped as frozen whole blood, as isolated PBMCs, or as DNA extracted from either sample type. The immunoSEQ Assay, a bias-controlled multiplex PCR, was used to amplify TCRbeta CDR3 regions from genomic DNA. Per the original workflow: The number of nucleated cells in each sample was estimated from the amplification of reference gene primers within the assay. Sequence reads were collapsed and filtered to measure the absolute abundance of every unique TCRbeta CDR3 rearrangement. For each sample, productive Simpson clonality was calculated as the square root of Simpson's diversity index over productive rearrangements. Sourced from immuneACCESS, this table was stored by TCRdb with only in-frame sequences that have V and J called. A share of the clones is absent; for the studies checked, an unresolved V gene accounts for under half, and the remainder has no known explanation. V and J calls and clone size come straight from that table; D and trimming were deduced from the DNA. The sample table shows about 170,000 clones, and roughly four fifths are seen once. 2.5% to 3% of the sample comes from the top ten.

The trim is 5 bases for V and 2 bases for J, with a gap of 12 bases between the germline ends. The germline V gene sets CDR1 to SGHAT and CDR2 to FQNNGV. Measured from the cysteine to the phenylalanine, the CDR3 is 14 residues long. The kept DNA is CDR3 alone, 42 bases in frame from the first base. This clonotype was obtained from a woman at least 80 years old with COVID-19, enrolled during active disease. Recombination connected TRBV11-2 to TRBJ1-1, with the D gene uncertain. The sample was peripheral blood. The DNA sequence is as follows: TGTGCCAGCAGCGGCGGCGCGGCAAACACTGAAGCTTTCTTT. Its translation is CASSGGAANTEAFF.